A selection of T cell receptor beta chains follows, all from one sample in a study of control samples from healthy donors and cancer patients. Libraries were prepared by immunoSEQ multiplex PCR; TCRdb keeps only in-frame clonotypes and omits some of them. The sample gives some 170,000 clones, about 94% of which show up once; 13% to 15% is in the top ten. The source material was PBMCs. These receptors came from a man aged 60 to 69 with colorectal cancer. Each CDR3 is given with its conserved first and last residue. D genes are given only for firm matches. Some rows have no size entry. The others give once, few or many, or a class for an expanded clone.

J gene: TRBJ2-7
D gene: TRBD1
clone size: -
V gene: TRBV25-1
CDR3 DNA: TGTGCCAGCACCGGACAGGTCGGAGAGCAGTACTTC
CDR3 protein: CASTGQVGEQYF

J gene: TRBJ1-5
D gene: -
clone size: -
V gene: TRBV21-1
CDR3 DNA: TGTGTCGCTCCGGCCCGAAGGAATTGCAATCAGCCCCAGCATTTT
CDR3 protein: CVAPARRNCNQPQHF

J gene: TRBJ2-6
D gene: -
clone size: once
V gene: TRBV30
CDR3 DNA: TGTGCCTGGAGTTCAATGGTGTACGGGGCCAACGTCCTGACTTTC
CDR3 protein: CAWSSMVYGANVLTF

J gene: TRBJ1-5
D gene: -
clone size: -
V gene: TRBV19
CDR3 DNA: TGTGCCAGTAGTATAGGGGCAGAACAGCCCCAGCATTTT
CDR3 protein: CASSIGAEQPQHF

J gene: TRBJ1-4
D gene: -
clone size: -
V gene: TRBV4-3
CDR3 DNA: TGCGCCAGCAGCCAAGGGAGTGGGGGGAGTGAAAAACTGTTTTTT
CDR3 protein: CASSQGSGGSEKLFF

J gene: TRBJ2-3
D gene: TRBD1
clone size: -
V gene: TRBV5-8
CDR3 DNA: TGTGCCAGCAGCAAACAGGGGTTTTATGCAGATACGCAGTATTTT
CDR3 protein: CASSKQGFYADTQYF

J gene: TRBJ2-7
D gene: -
clone size: -
V gene: TRBV6-5
CDR3 DNA: TGTGCCAGCGCCGGACTATTGGGGATCTACGAGCAGTACTTC
CDR3 protein: CASAGLLGIYEQYF

J gene: TRBJ1-2
D gene: -
clone size: -
V gene: TRBV6-1
CDR3 DNA: TGTGCCAGCAGTGAAGCTTACTTCAGTCCCAACTATGGCTACACCTTC
CDR3 protein: CASSEAYFSPNYGYTF

J gene: TRBJ2-7
D gene: TRBD1
clone size: -
V gene: TRBV19
CDR3 DNA: TGTGCCAGTAGTGGGACAGTGAGCTCCTACGAGCAGTACTTC
CDR3 protein: CASSGTVSSYEQYF

J gene: TRBJ1-6
D gene: TRBD1
clone size: -
V gene: TRBV7-9
CDR3 DNA: TGTGCCAGCAGCTTTCGACAGGGCCATAATTCACCCCTCCACTTT
CDR3 protein: CASSFRQGHNSPLHF

J gene: TRBJ2-5
D gene: TRBD1
clone size: -
V gene: TRBV24-1
CDR3 DNA: TGTGCCACCAGTGGCCTTTCCCCCCCGGGGACAGAAGAGACCCAGTACTTC
CDR3 protein: CATSGLSPPGTEETQYF

J gene: TRBJ2-1
D gene: -
clone size: -
V gene: TRBV6-4
CDR3 DNA: TGTGCCAGCAGTGTTGTGCGGGCGAGCTCCTACAATGAGCAGTTCTTC
CDR3 protein: CASSVVRASSYNEQFF

J gene: TRBJ1-3
D gene: TRBD1
clone size: -
V gene: TRBV4-2
CDR3 DNA: TGTGCCAGCAGCGCCGACAGGGCGTCTGGAAACACCATATATTTT
CDR3 protein: CASSADRASGNTIYF

J gene: TRBJ1-5
D gene: -
clone size: -
V gene: TRBV2
CDR3 DNA: TGTGCCAGCCGGGGACAAGGTGATCAGCCCCAGCATTTT
CDR3 protein: CASRGQGDQPQHF

J gene: TRBJ1-1
D gene: -
clone size: -
V gene: TRBV3-1/TRBV3-2
CDR3 DNA: TGTGCCAGCAGCCAACGGGGGCGGCCTGAAGCTTTCTTT
CDR3 protein: CASSQRGRPEAFF

J gene: TRBJ1-2
D gene: -
clone size: -
V gene: TRBV27
CDR3 DNA: TGTGCCAGCAGTTTAGGAGGACCAACCCTCGGGGGCTACACCTTC
CDR3 protein: CASSLGGPTLGGYTF

J gene: TRBJ2-2
D gene: -
clone size: -
V gene: TRBV4-1
CDR3 DNA: TGCGCCAGCAGCCACGCCCGAGGACTACGTCTTCCGGGGGAGCTGTTTTTT
CDR3 protein: CASSHARGLRLPGELFF

J gene: TRBJ2-2
D gene: -
clone size: -
V gene: TRBV7-2
CDR3 DNA: TGTGCCAGCAGCTTAGGTCTCCTTCAAACCGGGGAGCTGTTTTTT
CDR3 protein: CASSLGLLQTGELFF

J gene: TRBJ1-3
D gene: -
clone size: -
V gene: TRBV4-2
CDR3 DNA: TGTGCCAGCAGCCAACGTCTGATCTCTGGAAACACCATATATTTT
CDR3 protein: CASSQRLISGNTIYF

J gene: TRBJ2-2
D gene: -
clone size: -
V gene: TRBV19
CDR3 DNA: TGTGCCAGTAGTATGACGGGGACCGGGGAGCTGTTTTTT
CDR3 protein: CASSMTGTGELFF

J gene: TRBJ2-7
D gene: -
clone size: -
V gene: TRBV4-1
CDR3 DNA: TGCGCCAGCAGCCACGGAGGGGGCTACGAGCAGTACTTC
CDR3 protein: CASSHGGGYEQYF

J gene: TRBJ1-5
D gene: -
clone size: -
V gene: TRBV5-8
CDR3 DNA: TGTGCCAGCAGCCCCTATTTTAGGAGGGAGGGCAATCAGCCCCAGCATTTT
CDR3 protein: CASSPYFRREGNQPQHF

J gene: TRBJ1-4
D gene: -
clone size: once
V gene: TRBV7-8
CDR3 DNA: TGTGCCAGCAGCCCGGGGGCCGGGCTTCGCGGTGAAAAACTGTTTTTT
CDR3 protein: CASSPGAGLRGEKLFF

J gene: TRBJ1-2
D gene: -
clone size: -
V gene: TRBV7-2
CDR3 DNA: TGTGCCAGCAGCTTAGTTATCAGAGCCGGCTACACCTTC
CDR3 protein: CASSLVIRAGYTF

J gene: TRBJ2-5
D gene: -
clone size: -
V gene: TRBV19
CDR3 DNA: TGTTCCAGTAGTATAGGATGGGGCAGAGATCAAGAGACCCAGTACTTC
CDR3 protein: CSSSIGWGRDQETQYF

J gene: TRBJ1-6
D gene: -
clone size: -
V gene: TRBV19
CDR3 DNA: TGTGCCAGTCGTAAGCGTAGTATTGTGGGGGATCCGGATTCACCCCTCCACTTT
CDR3 protein: CASRKRSIVGDPDSPLHF

J gene: TRBJ2-1
D gene: -
clone size: -
V gene: TRBV4-2
CDR3 DNA: TGTGCCAGCAGCCAAGTCGAACGGGATGAGCAGTTCTTC
CDR3 protein: CASSQVERDEQFF

J gene: TRBJ2-3
D gene: -
clone size: -
V gene: TRBV4-3
CDR3 DNA: TGCGCCAGCAGCCAAGGATCTAGAGAATCAGATACGCAGTATTTT
CDR3 protein: CASSQGSRESDTQYF

J gene: TRBJ1-2
D gene: -
clone size: once
V gene: TRBV11-2
CDR3 DNA: TGTGCCAGCAGCGCGCTCCGGACTAACTATGGCTACACCTTC
CDR3 protein: CASSALRTNYGYTF

J gene: TRBJ1-2
D gene: -
clone size: once
V gene: TRBV30
CDR3 DNA: TGTGCCTGGAGTCCCGACAGGACCGGCTACACCTTC
CDR3 protein: CAWSPDRTGYTF

J gene: TRBJ2-5
D gene: TRBD1
clone size: -
V gene: TRBV27
CDR3 DNA: TGTGCCAGCAGCCCCCGACAGGGGGAGACCCAGTACTTC
CDR3 protein: CASSPRQGETQYF

J gene: TRBJ1-6
D gene: -
clone size: -
V gene: TRBV28
CDR3 DNA: TGTGCCAGCAGCCCTGGCTCGGTATGGAATTCACCCCTCCACTTT
CDR3 protein: CASSPGSVWNSPLHF

J gene: TRBJ2-2
D gene: TRBD1
clone size: -
V gene: TRBV5-1
CDR3 DNA: TGCGCCAGCAGGGCGCCAGGGGGCCCCGGGGAGCTGTTTTTT
CDR3 protein: CASRAPGGPGELFF

J gene: TRBJ2-2
D gene: -
clone size: -
V gene: TRBV10-2
CDR3 DNA: TGCGCCAGCCAATCAGGCAACACCGGGGAGCTGTTTTTT
CDR3 protein: CASQSGNTGELFF

J gene: TRBJ1-1
D gene: TRBD1
clone size: few
V gene: TRBV6-5
CDR3 DNA: TGTGCCAGCAGTTCGGACAGGGGGCGAAACACTGAAGCTTTCTTT
CDR3 protein: CASSSDRGRNTEAFF

J gene: TRBJ1-3
D gene: -
clone size: once
V gene: TRBV9
CDR3 DNA: TGTGCCAGCAGCGTTCTCGATGCATCAGACTCTGGAAACACCATATATTTT
CDR3 protein: CASSVLDASDSGNTIYF

J gene: TRBJ2-7
D gene: -
clone size: -
V gene: TRBV6-5
CDR3 DNA: TGTGCCAGCAGTCTGGGTCCCCCTAGCTACGAGCAGTACTTC
CDR3 protein: CASSLGPPSYEQYF

J gene: TRBJ2-7
D gene: -
clone size: hyperexpanded
V gene: TRBV11-2
CDR3 DNA: TGTGCCAGCAGCTTGACCGATCAGGGCTACGAGCAGTACTTC
CDR3 protein: CASSLTDQGYEQYF

J gene: TRBJ2-1
D gene: -
clone size: -
V gene: TRBV11-2
CDR3 DNA: TGTGCCAGCAGCCGAGGACAGAGCTCCTACAATGAGCAGTTCTTC
CDR3 protein: CASSRGQSSYNEQFF

J gene: TRBJ2-5
D gene: -
clone size: -
V gene: TRBV25-1
CDR3 DNA: TGTGCCAGCAGTGAATATAGTCGGCAGCAAGAGACCCAGTACTTC
CDR3 protein: CASSEYSRQQETQYF

J gene: TRBJ1-4
D gene: -
clone size: -
V gene: TRBV10-1
CDR3 DNA: TGCGCCAGCAGTCCGGGGAACGGGTTTAATGAAAAACTGTTTTTT
CDR3 protein: CASSPGNGFNEKLFF

J gene: TRBJ1-1
D gene: -
clone size: -
V gene: TRBV18
CDR3 DNA: TGTGCCAGCTCACCAACGGAGGGCACTGAAGCTTTCTTT
CDR3 protein: CASSPTEGTEAFF

J gene: TRBJ1-1
D gene: -
clone size: -
V gene: TRBV2
CDR3 DNA: TGTGCCAGCAGTGGCGGGGCAAGGAACACTGAAGCTTTCTTT
CDR3 protein: CASSGGARNTEAFF

J gene: TRBJ1-6
D gene: TRBD1
clone size: -
V gene: TRBV6-5
CDR3 DNA: TGTGCCAGCTCCGACAGGGGGAATAATTCACCCCTCCACTTT
CDR3 protein: CASSDRGNNSPLHF

J gene: TRBJ2-7
D gene: TRBD1
clone size: -
V gene: TRBV7-2
CDR3 DNA: TGTGCCAGCAGCTCGGGACAGAACTACGAGCAGTACTTC
CDR3 protein: CASSSGQNYEQYF

J gene: TRBJ2-1
D gene: TRBD2
clone size: -
V gene: TRBV19
CDR3 DNA: TGTGCCAGTAGTATAGGTCGTGGCGGGGGGAAGGAAGAGCAGTTCTTC
CDR3 protein: CASSIGRGGGKEEQFF

J gene: TRBJ1-3
D gene: -
clone size: once
V gene: TRBV30
CDR3 DNA: TGTGCCTGGAGCCCCGACAGGCTCTCTGGAAACACCATATATTTT
CDR3 protein: CAWSPDRLSGNTIYF

J gene: TRBJ1-3
D gene: -
clone size: -
V gene: TRBV11-2
CDR3 DNA: TGTGCCAGCAGCTTACTGGTGGCCTCTGGAAACACCATATATTTT
CDR3 protein: CASSLLVASGNTIYF

J gene: TRBJ1-3
D gene: -
clone size: -
V gene: TRBV9
CDR3 DNA: TGTGCCAGCAGCGGCGAGGTGGGAAACACCATATATTTT
CDR3 protein: CASSGEVGNTIYF

J gene: TRBJ2-7
D gene: TRBD2
clone size: -
V gene: TRBV27
CDR3 DNA: TGTGCCAGCAGGAATGGACTAGCATACGAGCAGTACTTC
CDR3 protein: CASRNGLAYEQYF

J gene: TRBJ2-5
D gene: TRBD1
clone size: -
V gene: TRBV5-4
CDR3 DNA: TGTGCCAGCGGGGACAGCCGGCAAGAGACCCAGTACTTC
CDR3 protein: CASGDSRQETQYF

J gene: TRBJ2-3
D gene: -
clone size: -
V gene: TRBV6-5
CDR3 DNA: TGTGCCAGCAGTTATCGCGGACCCTTGGGGACAGATACGCAGTATTTT
CDR3 protein: CASSYRGPLGTDTQYF

J gene: TRBJ1-1
D gene: -
clone size: -
V gene: TRBV30
CDR3 DNA: TGTGCCGGAGGACGAGCGAACACTGAAGCTTTCTTT
CDR3 protein: CAGGRANTEAFF

J gene: TRBJ1-1
D gene: -
clone size: -
V gene: TRBV4-1
CDR3 DNA: TGCGCCAGCAGCCAAGGGAGGGGGGGGAACACTGAAGCTTTCTTT
CDR3 protein: CASSQGRGGNTEAFF

J gene: TRBJ1-2
D gene: -
clone size: -
V gene: TRBV4-1
CDR3 DNA: TGCGCCAGCAGCCAAGATGCTGAACTAGACGGCTACACCTTC
CDR3 protein: CASSQDAELDGYTF

J gene: TRBJ2-7
D gene: -
clone size: -
V gene: TRBV7-9
CDR3 DNA: TGTGCCAGCAGCCTATCCGCCTCGGGTTACGAGCAGTACTTC
CDR3 protein: CASSLSASGYEQYF

J gene: TRBJ1-2
D gene: -
clone size: -
V gene: TRBV24-1
CDR3 DNA: TGTGCCACCAGTGATTTCGGTGGCTACACCTTC
CDR3 protein: CATSDFGGYTF

J gene: TRBJ2-5
D gene: TRBD1
clone size: -
V gene: TRBV6-5
CDR3 DNA: TGTGCCAGCACCTGGACAGGGGGGAAACAAGAGACCCAGTACTTC
CDR3 protein: CASTWTGGKQETQYF